This T cell receptor beta chain derives from a study of technical replicates of blood from a few donors. Assay used: immunoSEQ multiplex PCR; TCRdb lists only in-frame clones, some missing. The table lists around 62,000 clones, roughly 98% of them singletons, with over 0.15% in the top ten. What was sequenced was T cells isolated from PBMCs. The TCR sequence derives from a human donor in good health.

Here the CDR3 DNA reads TGTGCCAGCAGTTTATGGGGGACAGGGTCCGGGGAGCTGTTTTTT. Its translation is CASSLWGTGSGELFF. The chain carries TRBV27 and TRBJ2-2; 9 bases align to TRBD1. This CDR3 is 15 amino acids long. Germline lookup yields CDR1 MNHEY and CDR2 SMNVEV (reference sequence). Unmatched junction bases numbered 3, after V lost 1 base and J lost 6 bases.